Below, 13 T cell receptor beta chains from the same sample are listed, as sequenced in a study of T cell responses to AZD1222 COVID-19 vaccine. This table comes from immunoSEQ multiplex PCR, and its TCRdb copy is limited to in-frame clones, with some not included. The profile covers nearly 110,000 clones, with roughly 88% appearing a single time and 5% to 6% taken by the ten largest. The sequencing used peripheral blood, collected on day 0 of AZD1222 vaccination. These receptors came from an adult in good health.

This chain joins TRBV7-3 and TRBJ2-7; D perhaps matches TRBD1 (6 bases). V dropped 4 bases and J dropped 4 bases, with 14 bases sitting between them. CDR1 and CDR2 from the germline V gene are SGHTA and FQGTGA. This CDR3 is built from 14 residues. CDR3 DNA sequence: TGTGCCAGCAGCTCCAGTCAGGGGCCATACGAGCAGTACTTC. This translates into CASSSSQGPYEQYF.

The chain uses TRBV21-1 and TRBJ2-3; the table's TRBD1 call for D was not verified on the DNA. TRBV21-1 is labeled a pseudogene. This CDR3 has 18 amino acids. The CDR3 DNA follows: TGTGCCAGCAGCCCCGACAGGGATGGCAACAAGAGCACAGATACGCAGTATTTT. Amino acid sequence: CASSPDRDGNKSTDTQYF.

The rearrangement joins TRBV4-1 to TRBJ1-2; D not certain. Per germline, CDR1 MGHRA and CDR2 YSYEKL. The CDR3 runs to 15 residues. Between the trimmed V and J ends, which lost 0 bases and 0 bases, there was a span of 8 bases. The CDR3 nucleotides are TGCGCCAGCAGCCAAGATCCCGGGGCTAACTATGGCTACACCTTC. Amino acids: CASSQDPGANYGYTF.

The rearrangement links TRBV27 to TRBJ1-1; D call uncertain. Trimming removed 3 bases at V and 1 base at J, with 6 bases between. The CDR3 covers 13 residues. CDR1 and CDR2 from the germline V gene are MNHEY and SMNVEV (reference sequence). CDR3 region: CASSFDGNTEAFF. In DNA form, the CDR3 reads TGTGCCAGCAGTTTTGACGGGAACACTGAAGCTTTCTTT.

The chain has TRBV29-1 and TRBJ1-1; the match to TRBD1 covers 9 bases. Germline V gene sequence: CDR1 SQVTM, CDR2 ANQGSEA. This CDR3 has 14 residues. With V trimmed by 3 bases and J by 11 bases, 13 bases remained unmatched. The CDR3 region is CSVDSRDRVGWAFF. DNA for the CDR3: TGCAGCGTTGATTCTCGGGACAGGGTGGGTTGGGCTTTCTTT. Based on the CDR3 plus reference TRBV29-1 and TRBJ1-1, the full variable domain is SAVISQKPSRDICQRGTSLTIQCQVDSQVTMMFWYRQQPGQSLTLIATANQGSEATYESGFVIDKFPISRPNLTFSTLTVSNMSPEDSSIYLCSVDSRDRVGWAFFGQGTRLTVV.

The chain recombines TRBV29-1 with TRBJ1-3; D is ambiguous. This CDR3 region has 13 residues. Trimming shortened V by 2 bases and J by 4 bases, and 9 bases separated the two germline ends. CDR1 and CDR2 from the germline V gene are SQVTM and ANQGSEA. Here the CDR3 DNA reads TGCAGCGTTGAACCTTTGTCCGGAAACACCATATATTTT. Translating it yields CSVEPLSGNTIYF. Full variable domain (outside the CDR3, taken from reference TRBV29-1 and TRBJ1-3): SAVISQKPSRDICQRGTSLTIQCQVDSQVTMMFWYRQQPGQSLTLIATANQGSEATYESGFVIDKFPISRPNLTFSTLTVSNMSPEDSSIYLCSVEPLSGNTIYFGEGSWLTVV.

This chain uses TRBV30 with TRBJ2-5, with 9 bases lining up with TRBD2. Unmatched junction bases numbered 7, after V lost 1 base and J lost 4 bases. This CDR3 comprises 15 residues. The germline V gene has CDR1 GTSNPN and CDR2 SVGIG (reference sequence). CDR3 sequence: CAWSEGPSGTETQYF. In nucleotides, the CDR3 is TGTGCCTGGAGTGAGGGCCCTAGCGGGACAGAGACCCAGTACTTC.

The J gene is TRBJ1-4, the V gene TRBV5-4; D not resolved. The CDR3 length is 15 residues. Germline values: CDR1 SGHNT, CDR2 YYREEE (reference sequence). V was trimmed by 2 bases and J by 0 bases, leaving 8 bases between them. CDR3 residues: CASSFGGSTNEKLFF. The DNA for the CDR3 is TGTGCCAGCAGCTTTGGCGGTTCAACTAATGAAAAACTGTTTTTT.

The chain carries TRBV18 and TRBJ1-2; D may be TRBD1 (5 bases). This CDR3 region has 14 residues. The ends were cut back, 6 bases at V and 8 bases at J, with 19 bases in the middle. CDR1 and CDR2 (germline): KGHSH, LQKENI. The CDR3 sequence is CASSPSAGTGGYTF. DNA of the CDR3: TGTGCCAGCTCCCCAAGCGCTGGGACCGGCGGCTACACCTTC.

The rearrangement uses TRBV5-4 and TRBJ2-1; D not resolved. The V gene's germline CDR1 is SGHNT and CDR2 YYREEE (reference sequence). This CDR3 is 16 amino acids long. V gave up 2 bases and J gave up 0 bases, with 12 bases separating them. CDR3 coding DNA: TGTGCCAGCAGCTTAGGGTTTTCAAGCTCCTACAATGAGCAGTTCTTC. This codes for CASSLGFSSSYNEQFF.

The V call is TRBV7-2, the J call TRBJ1-5, with 8 nucleotides matching TRBD1. The CDR3 length is 20 residues. With V trimmed by 0 bases and J by 1 base, 14 bases remained unmatched. Germline V CDR1 and CDR2: SGHTA, FQGNSA. CDR3 sequence reads: CASSLALDRGFSASNQPQHF. CDR3 DNA sequence: TGTGCCAGCAGCTTAGCGCTAGACAGGGGATTCTCAGCAAGCAATCAGCCCCAGCATTTT.

The chain's CDR3 is CSVGGRGYTF. The CDR3 DNA follows: TGCAGCGTTGGTGGTCGCGGCTACACCTTC. The chain has TRBV29-1 and TRBJ1-2; D is undetermined. CDR3 length: 10 residues. Trimming stripped 4 bases from V and 8 bases from J, with 8 bases between. Looked up from germline, CDR1 is SQVTM and CDR2 is ANQGSEA.

This clone was picked up a small number of times. V and J are TRBV19 and TRBJ2-2; 8 bases are a match to TRBD2. J lost 5 bases, V lost 3 bases, and 5 bases had no gene match. In germline, CDR1 is LNHDA, CDR2 SQIVND (reference sequence). This CDR3 is built from 15 residues. For the CDR3, the DNA is TGTGCCAGTAGTATTCTAGCGGGTGGTACCGGGGAGCTGTTTTTT. It yields the protein CASSILAGGTGELFF.